The 2 T cell receptor beta chains reported below all come from one sample, sequenced in a study of CD8+CD57+ T cells in acquired aplastic anemia. Individuals selected for sequencing had exhibited CD8+CD57+ cell expansion on flow cytometry. Investigators profiled TCR beta VDJ and CDR3 from genomic DNA template. MiXCR was run by TCRdb on the reads, yielding one entry per CDR3 protein. The repertoire holds about 120,000 distinct CDR3 sequences, with 40% as singletons. Input material: sorted CD4+, CD8+, or CD8+CD57+ T cells (not recorded which) from PBMCs. The receptors shown here come from a human donor with aplastic anemia.

This clonotype was recorded many times. V is TRBV14 and J is TRBJ2-1; possible D gene TRBD2, 6 bases. CDR3 length: 14 residues. V was trimmed by 4 bases and J by 2 bases, leaving 9 bases between them. Germline-derived CDR1 and CDR2 are SGHDN and FVKESK. DNA of the CDR3: TGTGCCAGCAGCCGGGACTTACCCTACAATGAGCAGTTCTTC. This encodes CASSRDLPYNEQFF.

This clonotype was found many times. V gene TRBV4-3 combines with J gene TRBJ1-1; D is unresolved. The CDR3 length is 14 residues. Germline V lookup: CDR1 LGHNA, CDR2 YSLEER. Deletions cut 0 bases from V and 3 bases from J, with 8 bases between. The CDR3 here is CASSQERQHTEAFF. The CDR3 DNA reads TGCGCCAGCAGCCAAGAAAGGCAACACACTGAAGCTTTCTTT.